The 9 T cell receptor beta chains in this list originate from one sample, sequenced in a study of Tregs in tolerant kidney transplant recipients. The nonmyeloablative bone marrow transplants came from related graft donors, with transient mixed chimerism. Produced via immunoSEQ multiplex PCR; TCRdb's table is partial and in-frame only. This repertoire includes 25,000 to 40,000 clones. The specimen was CD4+ T cells from blood (PBMCs), collected 24 months after the transplant. The receptors were gathered from a human patient who received a combined kidney and bone marrow transplant. The graft donor may have contributed some T cells.

The DNA read from the CDR3 is TGTGCCAGCAGTTACGAGGCGGCGGGAGAATCCTACAATGAG. This codes for CASSYEAAGESYNE. The whole CDR3 protein is CASSYEAAGESYNEQFF. J is TRBJ2-1 and V is TRBV6-2 or TRBV6-3; 7 nucleotides match TRBD2. The read falls 3 residues short of the CDR3 end, and the missing part is taken from the germline J gene. The V gene's germline CDR1 is MNHEY and CDR2 SVGEGT. J lost 1 base, V lost 2 bases, and 8 bases had no gene match. This CDR3 region has 17 residues.

About this clone: The read finishes 3 residues shy of the CDR3 end, and the germline J gene is used to complete it. The rearrangement joins TRBV7-2 to TRBJ2-5, with D uncertain. Germline loops: CDR1 SGHTA, CDR2 FQGNSA. V lost 2 bases, J lost 5 bases, and 6 bases lay in between. The CDR3 contains 12 residues. The CDR3 bases that were read are TGTGCCAGCAGCTTACCGGTGGAGACC. Protein product: CASSLPVET. The entire CDR3 reads CASSLPVETQYF.

A remark on this clone: The read terminates 3 residues ahead of where the CDR3 ends, so the germline J gene completes it. J is TRBJ1-2 and V is TRBV10-3; a weak D match, TRBD1 (6 bases). V shed 3 bases and J shed 4 bases, with 9 bases lying between them. CDR3 length: 13 amino acids. From germline, CDR1 is ENHRY and CDR2 SYGVKD. The CDR3 spells CAISDRGSYGYTF. CDR3 DNA, as far as it was read: TGTGCCATCAGTGACAGGGGCTCCTATGGC.

On this clone itself: The read finishes 3 residues shy of the CDR3 end, and the germline J gene is used to complete it. The rearrangement links TRBV18 to TRBJ1-5, with D unresolved. This CDR3 is 13 amino acids long. V gave up 4 bases and J gave up 1 base, with 5 bases separating them. Germline assignment: CDR1 KGHSH and CDR2 LQKENI. The CDR3 bases that were read are TGTGCCAGCTCACGAGCGAGCAATCAGCCC. It encodes CASSRASNQP. The complete CDR3 reads CASSRASNQPQHF.

In regard to this clone: The read is 3 residues too short to cover the CDR3 end, so that end is filled in from the germline J gene. Different DNA sequences within this sample yield the same CDR3. The V call is TRBV18, the J call TRBJ2-1; 7 nucleotides line up with TRBD1. The CDR3 has 15 residues. CDR1 and CDR2 from the germline V gene are KGHSH and LQKENI. Trimming at V came to 1 base and at J to 0 bases, leaving 0 bases not matched to a gene. The chain's CDR3 is CASSPQGASYNEQFF. Incomplete CDR3 DNA: TGTGCCAGCTCACCACAGGGGGCCTCCTACAATGAG.

A word on this clone: The sequence runs out 3 residues before the end of the CDR3; the remainder is reconstructed from the germline J gene. This rearrangement joins TRBV19 to TRBJ1-5; 8 nucleotides match TRBD1. This CDR3 contains 17 residues. Germline trimming cut 2 bases from V and 2 bases from J; bases unmatched to any gene: 8. Germline V gives CDR1 LNHDA, CDR2 SQIVND (reference sequence). The sequenced part of the CDR3 DNA is TGTGCCAGTAGTATATCAGGGGGCGTCTTAGGCAATCAGCCC. Residues: CASSISGGVLGNQP. The CDR3 in its entirety is CASSISGGVLGNQPQHF.

Turning to this clone: The CDR3 extends 3 residues past the end of the read, so its final part is completed from the germline J gene. The V call is TRBV7-9, the J call TRBJ1-1, with 9 bases fitting TRBD1. The CDR3 totals 12 residues. Germline-derived CDR1 and CDR2 are SEHNR and FQNEAQ (reference sequence). The CDR3 DNA, read in part, is TGTGCCAGCAGCCCCGGACAGGGGCTG. This translates into CASSPGQGL. The full CDR3 protein reads CASSPGQGLAFF.

Comments on this clone: Read data end 3 residues before the CDR3 end; the end is taken from the germline J gene. The genes are TRBV11-2 and TRBJ1-4; D remains ambiguous. This CDR3 is built from 14 residues. V lost 4 bases to trimming and J lost 8 bases, with 14 bases between them. CDR1 is SGHAT and CDR2 is FQNNGV in the germline V gene. Partial CDR3 DNA: TGTGCCAGCAGCTCAGGTTTTCCTGGGGAAAAA. This translates into CASSSGFPGEK. The whole CDR3 sequence is CASSSGFPGEKLFF. Supplemented by reference TRBV11-2 and TRBJ1-4, the full variable domain reads EAGVAQSPRYKIIEKRQSVAFWCNPISGHATLYWYQQILGQGPKLLIQFQNNGVVDDSQLPKDRFSAERLKGVDSTLKIQPAKLEDSAVYLCASSSGFPGEKLFFGSGTQLSVL.

Concerning this clone: The DNA ends 3 residues before the CDR3 does, and the rest of the CDR3 is filled in from the germline J gene. The genes are TRBV7-2 and TRBJ2-2; D is possibly TRBD1 (5 bases). Germline CDR1 SGHTA, CDR2 FQGNSA. Between the trimmed V and J ends, which lost 4 bases and 4 bases, there was a span of 10 bases. The CDR3 runs 14 residues. The CDR3 sequence: CASSSRQITGELFF. The CDR3 DNA, read in part, is TGTGCCAGCAGCTCCCGACAGATCACCGGGGAG. Looking up the rest from reference TRBV7-2 and TRBJ2-2 gives the full variable domain: GAGVSQSPSNKVTEKGKDVELRCDPISGHTALYWYRQSLGQGLEFLIYFQGNSAPDKSGLPSDRFSAERTGGSVSTLTIQRTQQEDSAVYLCASSSRQITGELFFGEGSRLTVL.